This passage covers 30 T cell receptor beta chains from one sample sequenced in a study of T cells in Graves' hyperthyroidism and ophthalmopathy. Researchers amplified the TCR beta CDR3 regions from RNA transcripts. HTBI primers were used for first-round RT-PCR of the TCR CDR3. TCRdb fed the multiplex PCR reads into MiXCR, producing one record per CDR3 protein. The sample has some 550,000 distinct CDR3 sequences; less than 25% are singletons. Sequencing was performed on blood. These receptors were collected from a man between 18 and 35 years old with Graves' hyperthyroidism.

At least ten counts were recorded for this clonotype. V gene TRBV12-3 or TRBV12-4 combines with J gene TRBJ2-7, with TRBD1 matching 7 bases. Germline trimming cut 6 bases from V and 2 bases from J; bases unmatched to any gene: 10. The CDR3 is 15 residues long. DNA of the CDR3: TGTGCCAGCAGCTACAGGGGCGTAGGTCCCTACGAGCAGTACTTC. This sequence encodes CASSYRGVGPYEQYF.

A few counts support this clonotype. The chain links TRBV6-1 to TRBJ1-1; TRBD1 aligns across 8 bases. V lost 7 bases, J lost 7 bases, and 8 bases stayed unmatched. Per germline, CDR1 MNHNS and CDR2 SASEGT. This CDR3 is 13 amino acids long. In DNA form, the CDR3 reads TGTGCCAGCACCAAGACAGGGGTGGGTGAAGCTTTCTTT. Residues: CASTKTGVGEAFF.

The rearrangement links TRBV28 to TRBJ2-7; 8 bases are a match to TRBD1. Germline CDR1 MDHEN, CDR2 SYDVKM. CDR3 size: 15 residues. V shed 5 bases, J shed 6 bases, and the junction held 12 bases outside the gene matches. CDR3 in amino acids: CASSHQRGQAVEQYF. The CDR3 nucleotides read TGTGCCAGCAGTCACCAACGGGGACAGGCTGTCGAGCAGTACTTC.

This chain connects TRBV12-3 or TRBV12-4 to TRBJ1-1; D remains ambiguous. The CDR3 is 14 residues long. V was cut by 5 bases and J by 6 bases, with 16 bases left in between. CDR3 sequence reads: CASSLRVLVAEAFF. In DNA, the CDR3 is TGTGCCAGCAGTCTCAGAGTCCTGGTCGCTGAAGCTTTCTTT.

The rearrangement uses TRBV7-9 and TRBJ2-7, with D perhaps matching TRBD1 or TRBD2 (5 bases each). The CDR3 runs to 14 residues. CDR1 is SEHNR and CDR2 is FQNEAQ in the germline V gene (reference sequence). Trimming left V 4 bases short and J 6 bases short, with 16 bases between. The DNA of the CDR3 is TGTGCCAGCAGCTCCCTCTTTGGGGACCGCGAGCAGTACTTC. Translating gives CASSSLFGDREQYF.

This clonotype was counted ten times or more. The chain uses TRBV6-1 and TRBJ1-5, with 10 bases aligning to TRBD1. V trimming: 6 bases; J trimming: 7 bases; junction bases outside the gene matches: 9. This CDR3 is 15 amino acids long. Germline V gene data show CDR1 as MNHNS and CDR2 as SASEGT. Here the CDR3 reads CASRQTGTGAQPQHF. The CDR3 nucleotides are TGTGCCAGCAGACAAACCGGGACAGGGGCCCAGCCCCAGCATTTT.

In its sample, this clonotype was seen a few times. The chain has TRBV14 and TRBJ2-2, with D possibly being TRBD2 (5 bases). V gave up 4 bases and J gave up 1 base, with 13 bases separating them. Per the germline V gene, CDR1 is SGHDN and CDR2 is FVKESK. The CDR3 runs to 16 residues. The DNA of the CDR3 is TGTGCCAGCAGCCGCTGGACTGGAAGGAACACCGGGGAGCTGTTTTTT. This sequence encodes CASSRWTGRNTGELFF.

This clonotype has at least ten counts. The rearrangement joins TRBV7-8 to TRBJ1-2; D remains unclear. V gave up 5 bases and J gave up 6 bases, with 19 bases separating them. Germline assignment: CDR1 SGHVS and CDR2 FQNEAQ. The CDR3 contains 15 residues. This chain's CDR3 is CASSADGARWDGYTF. CDR3 sequence (DNA): TGTGCCAGCAGCGCCGACGGAGCGAGGTGGGATGGCTACACCTTC. Complete variable domain (other parts from reference TRBV7-8 and TRBJ1-2): GAGVSQSPRYKVAKRGQDVALRCDPISGHVSLFWYQQALGQGPEFLTYFQNEAQLDKSGLPSDRFFAERPEGSVSTLKIQRTQQEDSAVYLCASSADGARWDGYTFGSGTRLTVV.

Many counts were recorded for this clonotype. This chain connects TRBV28 to TRBJ2-5; 8 bases fit TRBD1. Germline values: CDR1 MDHEN, CDR2 SYDVKM. There are 15 residues in the CDR3. V shed 5 bases, J shed 3 bases, and the junction held 8 bases outside the gene matches. The CDR3: CASSPWTGKKETQYF. The CDR3 region has the DNA TGTGCCAGCAGTCCGTGGACAGGGAAGAAAGAGACCCAGTACTTC.

This clonotype was seen many times. The genes are TRBV6-2 or TRBV6-3 and TRBJ1-1; possible D gene TRBD1, 5 bases. CDR3 length: 13 amino acids. Trimming pared 3 bases from V and 4 bases from J, leaving 9 bases between. From germline, CDR1 is MNHEY and CDR2 SVGEGT. CDR3 sequence (DNA): TGTGCCAGCAGTTATGACAGTCCCACTGAAGCTTTCTTT. This gives the protein CASSYDSPTEAFF.

This clonotype was counted many times. The V and J genes are TRBV27 and TRBJ1-3; no clear D. Trimming left V 7 bases short and J 1 base short, with 11 bases between. The CDR3 extends over 14 amino acids. Germline V lookup: CDR1 MNHEY, CDR2 SMNVEV (reference sequence). The CDR3 region has the DNA TGTGCCAGCAAACAACGACGGTCTGGAAACACCATATATTTT. Encoded protein: CASKQRRSGNTIYF.

This clonotype was recorded a few times. This chain connects TRBV7-8 to TRBJ2-5; TRBD1 matches at 11 bases. Unmatched junction bases numbered 12, after V lost 7 bases and J lost 5 bases. There are 16 residues in the CDR3. Looked up from germline, CDR1 is SGHVS and CDR2 is FQNEAQ. The CDR3 DNA reads TGTGCCAGCACCCTTCGGAGGGACAGGGGGGCGGAGACCCAGTACTTC. It is translated as CASTLRRDRGAETQYF.

The sample holds a few counts of this clonotype. This chain joins TRBV6-2 or TRBV6-3 and TRBJ2-7, with D hard to call. Germline-derived CDR1 and CDR2 are MNHEY and SVGEGT. Trimming removed 5 bases from V and 5 bases from J, with 10 bases in between. CDR3 length: 12 residues. This CDR3 is CASSPDVHEQYF. The CDR3 region has the DNA TGTGCCAGCAGTCCGGACGTCCACGAGCAGTACTTC.

This clonotype came up many times. The chain carries TRBV7-9 and TRBJ2-7; 8 bases map to TRBD1. The J segment lost 3 bases and the V segment lost 3 bases, leaving 7 bases of the junction unmatched. This CDR3 has 15 amino acids. Germline V CDR1 and CDR2: SEHNR, FQNEAQ (reference sequence). The CDR3 sequence is CASSFPGTGNYEQYF. CDR3 DNA: TGTGCCAGCAGCTTTCCCGGGACAGGAAACTACGAGCAGTACTTC.

The table lists this clonotype with a count of one. Since a much larger clone is just one base distant, this may be a read error. V and J are TRBV5-1 and TRBJ1-6; no firm D call. Trimming removed 0 bases at V and 10 bases at J, with 14 bases between. The germline CDR1 and CDR2 sequences are SGHRS and YFSETQ. This CDR3 has 15 amino acids. Here the CDR3 DNA reads TGCGCCAGCAGCTTGGATGAGTGGAGAGGCTCACCCCTCCACTTT. Translating gives CASSLDEWRGSPLHF.

This clonotype appeared many times. The J gene is TRBJ1-1, the V gene TRBV6-6; 9 bases fit TRBD1. The V gene end was trimmed by 2 bases and the J gene end by 8 bases; junction bases not matched to a gene: 3. Germline V CDR1 and CDR2: MNHNY, SVGAGI (reference sequence). The length of the CDR3 is 13 residues. The CDR3 coding sequence is TGTGCCAGCAGTTACGATGGGACAGGGGAAGCTTTCTTT. The encoded protein is CASSYDGTGEAFF.

This clonotype has a count of ten or more. The chain links TRBV12-3 or TRBV12-4 to TRBJ2-6, with a possible D match to TRBD1 (6 bases). Trimming took off 7 bases at V and 2 bases at J, with 12 bases between the two ends. CDR3 length: 15 amino acids. In DNA form, the CDR3 reads TGTGCCAGCACCCGGAAGGGGGCTGGGGCCAACGTCCTGACTTTC. Protein: CASTRKGAGANVLTF.

This clonotype was observed at least ten times. This rearrangement joins TRBV9 to TRBJ2-5; D not resolved. CDR1 is SGDLS and CDR2 is YYNGEE in the germline V gene. The CDR3 spans 15 residues. Trimming shortened V by 0 bases and J by 4 bases, and 13 bases separated the two germline ends. DNA for the CDR3: TGTGCCAGCAGCGTAGAACGGGCTTGGGGAGAGACCCAGTACTTC. Amino acid sequence: CASSVERAWGETQYF.

The chain is built from TRBV28 and TRBJ2-7, with 7 positions matching TRBD1. The CDR3 loop spans 14 amino acids. V was clipped by 6 bases and J by 3 bases; unmatched bases: 8. Germline V CDR1 and CDR2: MDHEN, SYDVKM. DNA for the CDR3: TGTGCCAGCAGGAGATGGGACAGATTCTACGAGCAGTACTTC. This gives the protein CASRRWDRFYEQYF.

This clonotype was counted ten times or more. The chain couples TRBV30 to TRBJ1-2; no definite D call. CDR1 and CDR2 (germline): GTSNPN, SVGIG (reference sequence). The CDR3 consists of 11 residues. V was cut by 1 base and J by 5 bases, with 5 bases left in between. The CDR3 loop reads CAWSGTYGYTF. Written as DNA, the CDR3 is TGTGCCTGGAGTGGGACGTATGGCTACACCTTC. The full variable domain, rest sourced from reference TRBV30 and TRBJ1-2, is SQTIHQWPATLVQPVGSPLSLECTVEGTSNPNLYWYRQAAGRGLQLLFYSVGIGQISSEVPQNLSASRPQDRQFILSSKKLLLSDSGFYLCAWSGTYGYTFGSGTRLTVV.

This clonotype was seen many times. As DNA, the CDR3 is TGCGCCAGCACCCAGCTCATACTAGCGGGAGGGGACCAGTACTTC. Translating it yields CASTQLILAGGDQYF. The chain couples TRBV4-1 to TRBJ2-5; the match to TRBD2 covers 13 bases. CDR1 and CDR2 from the germline V gene are MGHRA and YSYEKL. Trimming removed 7 bases from V and 10 bases from J; junction bases left unmatched: 12. CDR3 length: 15 amino acids.

This clonotype has only one observation. Being one base from a much bigger clone, this may be a read error. The chain joins TRBV14 to TRBJ2-7; D remains unclear. The germline V and J ends were trimmed by 2 bases and 3 bases, with 8 bases remaining between them. This CDR3 has 13 residues. Germline lookup yields CDR1 SGHDN and CDR2 FVKESK. As DNA, the CDR3 is TGTGCCAGCAGCCAATGGTGTATCTACGAGCAGTACTTC. Amino acid sequence: CASSQWCIYEQYF.

J is TRBJ1-1 and V is TRBV30, with TRBD1 as a possible D gene (6 bases). The CDR3 spans 13 residues. In germline, CDR1 is GTSNPN, CDR2 SVGIG (reference sequence). The V and J ends lost 3 bases and 6 bases respectively, with 14 bases between them. The DNA for the CDR3 is TGTGCCTGGAGGGGCAGGGGTGTCGCTGAAGCTTTCTTT. It yields the protein CAWRGRGVAEAFF.

Ten or more counts support this clonotype. V usage is TRBV12-3 or TRBV12-4 and J usage is TRBJ1-2; tentative D call: TRBD1 (5 bases). CDR3 length equals 15 residues. Trimming shortened V by 3 bases and J by 4 bases, and 15 bases separated the two germline ends. The CDR3 loop reads CASSLMGGGSYGYTF. CDR3 coding DNA: TGTGCCAGCAGTTTGATGGGGGGGGGTAGCTATGGCTACACCTTC.

Note on this clonotype: Compared with germline, one end of the junction differs, possibly owing to a read error. The rearrangement joins TRBV15 to TRBJ2-7, with 8 bases lining up with TRBD1. Germline-derived CDR1 and CDR2 are LNHNV and YYDKDF (reference sequence). The CDR3 contains 14 residues. The CDR3 DNA sequence: TGTGTCACCAGCAGGGACAGGACATCCTACGAGCAGTACTTC. Amino acids: CVTSRDRTSYEQYF.

This clonotype was detected many times. The chain joins TRBV11-3 to TRBJ1-1; D is undetermined. The germline V gene encodes CDR1 SGHNT and CDR2 YENEEA. This CDR3 comprises 12 residues. V dropped 5 bases and J dropped 10 bases, with 14 bases sitting between them. CDR3 sequence reads: CASSPWSSGAFF. Written as DNA, the CDR3 is TGTGCCAGCAGCCCTTGGTCCTCCGGAGCTTTCTTT.

This clonotype was counted many times. This sequence joins TRBV12-3 or TRBV12-4 and TRBJ2-5; D unresolved. The CDR3 is 14 residues long. Trimming removed 4 bases at V and 0 bases at J, with 9 bases between. The DNA for the CDR3 is TGTGCCAGCAGTTCCCTATCGTACCAAGAGACCCAGTACTTC. Translation gives CASSSLSYQETQYF.

In this sample, this clonotype turned up many times. The rearrangement uses TRBV19 and TRBJ2-5; no reliable D call. CDR3 length: 12 amino acids. Germline CDR1 and CDR2: LNHDA and SQIVND (reference sequence). V shed 7 bases and J shed 4 bases, with 10 bases lying between them. The CDR3 loop reads CASTRGSETQYF. The CDR3 DNA follows: TGTGCCAGTACCCGAGGTTCAGAGACCCAGTACTTC.

This clonotype was seen more than once but under ten times. The chain combines TRBV11-1 with TRBJ2-2, with TRBD1 identical over 8 bases. There are 16 residues in the CDR3. Germline V gives CDR1 SGHAT, CDR2 FQDESV (reference sequence). Germline trimming cut 5 bases from V and 2 bases from J; bases unmatched to any gene: 7. CDR3 bases: TGTGCCAGCAGCGAAGGACAGGGCCTAAACACCGGGGAGCTGTTTTTT. It encodes CASSEGQGLNTGELFF.

Many counts were recorded for this clonotype. The chain uses TRBV19 and TRBJ1-1, with D tentatively TRBD1 (5 bases). V lost 2 bases and J 0 bases, leaving 10 bases between the germline ends. The CDR3 has 15 amino acids. In germline, CDR1 is LNHDA, CDR2 SQIVND (reference sequence). CDR3 DNA: TGTGCCAGTAGTATAACAGGCGAAATGAACACTGAAGCTTTCTTT. It yields the protein CASSITGEMNTEAFF. Filled out from reference TRBV19 and TRBJ1-1, the complete variable domain reads DGGITQSPKYLFRKEGQNVTLSCEQNLNHDAMYWYRQDPGQGLRLIYYSQIVNDFQKGDIAEGYSVSREKKESFPLTVTSAQKNPTAFYLCASSITGEMNTEAFFGQGTRLTVV.